This T cell receptor (beta chain) is drawn from a study of blood T cell repertoires in COVID-19. This CDR3 is 14 amino acids long. In germline, CDR1 is SEHNR, CDR2 FQNEAQ (reference sequence). Trimming removed 5 bases at V and 0 bases at J, with 8 bases between. Sequencing used immunoSEQ multiplex PCR; TCRdb keeps in-frame clones, though not all of them. The sample lists 200,000 or so clones, roughly 85% occurring once. The source of this sequence is a woman in her thirties or forties with acute COVID-19. This chain links TRBV7-9 with TRBJ2-1; D may be TRBD1 (5 bases). Sequenced input: PBMCs or T cells enriched from blood (not recorded which). The CDR3 region is CASSPDSSYNEQFF. The CDR3 region has the DNA TGTGCCAGCAGCCCCGACAGCTCCTACAATGAGCAGTTCTTC.